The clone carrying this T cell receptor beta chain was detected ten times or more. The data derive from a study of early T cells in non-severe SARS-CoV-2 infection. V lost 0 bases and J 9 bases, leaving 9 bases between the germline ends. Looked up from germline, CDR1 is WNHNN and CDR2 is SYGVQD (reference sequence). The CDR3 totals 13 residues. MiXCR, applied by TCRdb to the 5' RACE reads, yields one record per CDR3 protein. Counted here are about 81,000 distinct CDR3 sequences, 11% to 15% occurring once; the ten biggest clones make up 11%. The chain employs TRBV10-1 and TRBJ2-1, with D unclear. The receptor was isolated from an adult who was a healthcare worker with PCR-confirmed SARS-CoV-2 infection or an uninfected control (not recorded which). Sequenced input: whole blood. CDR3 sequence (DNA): TGCGCCAGCAGTGAGTCTGGAGTCTTTGAGCAGTTCTTC. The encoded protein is CASSESGVFEQFF.